The subject of this entry is one TCR beta chain. The sample is drawn from a study of T-cell reconstitution after alpha-beta-depleted transplantation in children. Construction of the TCRbeta library involved unique molecular identifiers. From the PCR reads, TCRdb called clonotypes with MiXCR, one entry per CDR3 protein. This table holds about 540,000 distinct CDR3 sequences, approximately 16% found once. The V end lost 4 bases, the J end lost 0 bases, and 7 bases lay between the germline ends. Germline V gene sequence: CDR1 SEHNR, CDR2 FQNEAQ (reference sequence). The CDR3 has 14 amino acids. The starting material was PBMCs from the stem cell graft donor, obtained from the stem cell graft. This clonotype originated in a human donor who donated a stem cell graft to a child with acute lymphoblastic leukemia. The chain uses TRBV7-9 and TRBJ2-4; no reliable D call. The DNA for the CDR3 is TGTGCCAGCAGCTCAACGATAGCCAAAAACATTCAGTACTTC. Protein: CASSSTIAKNIQYF. The full variable domain, rest sourced from reference TRBV7-9 and TRBJ2-4, is DTGVSQNPRHKITKRGQNVTFRCDPISEHNRLYWYRQTLGQGPEFLTYFQNEAQLEKSRLLSDRFSAERPKGSFSTLEIQRTEQGDSAMYLCASSSTIAKNIQYFGAGTRLSVL.